A selection of T cell receptor beta chains follows, all from one sample in a study of multiple sclerosis patients with progressive multifocal leukoencephalopathy. TCRdb's copy holds only in-frame clones and misses some; the assay was immunoSEQ multiplex PCR. The data show 25,000 to 30,000 clones, with around 83% seen just once and about an eighth held by the top ten. Sample: PBMCs, taken from a patient treated with natalizumab. The source of these receptors is a woman in her twenties or thirties with progressive multifocal leukoencephalopathy. CDR3s include the opening cysteine and the closing phenylalanine or tryptophan. Fields, in order: J gene, D gene, clone size, V gene, CDR3 length, CDR3 DNA, CDR3 protein. The D gene is left open where the match is weak. Clone size appears in some rows only: once, few, many, or a class for an expanded clone.

J gene: TRBJ2-1
D gene: -
clone size: once
V gene: TRBV10-3
CDR3 length: 15
CDR3 DNA: TGTGCCATCAGTGAGAAAGTGACTAGCTACAATGAGCAGTTCTTC
CDR3 protein: CAISEKVTSYNEQFF

J gene: TRBJ1-4
D gene: -
clone size: -
V gene: TRBV12-5
CDR3 length: 14
CDR3 DNA: TGTGCTAGTGGCTACAGCGCAACTAATGAAAAACTGTTTTTT
CDR3 protein: CASGYSATNEKLFF

J gene: TRBJ1-3
D gene: -
clone size: -
V gene: TRBV5-1
CDR3 length: 14
CDR3 DNA: TGCGCCAGCAGCTTGACGGGGGCTGGAAACACCATATATTTT
CDR3 protein: CASSLTGAGNTIYF

J gene: TRBJ2-1
D gene: TRBD2
clone size: once
V gene: TRBV5-1
CDR3 length: 15
CDR3 DNA: TGCGCCAGCAGCTTGAAGGGCGGGAGAGGCAATGAGCAGTTCTTC
CDR3 protein: CASSLKGGRGNEQFF

J gene: TRBJ2-1
D gene: -
clone size: -
V gene: TRBV7-9
CDR3 length: 14
CDR3 DNA: TGTGCCAGCAGCTTAGGGGGACTGTACAATGAGCAGTTCTTC
CDR3 protein: CASSLGGLYNEQFF

J gene: TRBJ2-7
D gene: -
clone size: -
V gene: TRBV7-2
CDR3 length: 15
CDR3 DNA: TGTGCCAGCAGCTTACGGAACGGAGGCTACGACGAGCAGTACTTC
CDR3 protein: CASSLRNGGYDEQYF

J gene: TRBJ2-7
D gene: TRBD2
clone size: -
V gene: TRBV27
CDR3 length: 17
CDR3 DNA: TGTGCCAGCAGCTCCAGCACCCCAGGCGGGAGGGCAAAAGAGCAGTACTTC
CDR3 protein: CASSSSTPGGRAKEQYF

J gene: TRBJ2-7
D gene: -
clone size: -
V gene: TRBV7-8
CDR3 length: 14
CDR3 DNA: TGTGCCAGCAGCTTACAGGCAGGGGCCGACGAGCAGTACTTC
CDR3 protein: CASSLQAGADEQYF

J gene: TRBJ1-1
D gene: TRBD1
clone size: once
V gene: TRBV7-8
CDR3 length: 17
CDR3 DNA: TGTGCCAGCAGCCACCCGGACAGGTCGAGGTGGAGTACTGAAGCTTTCTTT
CDR3 protein: CASSHPDRSRWSTEAFF

J gene: TRBJ2-2
D gene: TRBD2
clone size: -
V gene: TRBV30
CDR3 length: 16
CDR3 DNA: TGTGCCTTCTCGGGCGTCAGCGGGAGGGCCCACGGGGAGCTGTTTTTT
CDR3 protein: CAFSGVSGRAHGELFF

J gene: TRBJ1-3
D gene: -
clone size: few
V gene: TRBV10-3
CDR3 length: 16
CDR3 DNA: TGTGCCATCAGTGGGGGGCGGGACTCCTCTGGAAACACCATATATTTT
CDR3 protein: CAISGGRDSSGNTIYF

J gene: TRBJ2-3
D gene: -
clone size: -
V gene: TRBV5-6
CDR3 length: 13
CDR3 DNA: TGTGCCAGCAGCTTCCGGGGTGCAGATACGCAGTATTTT
CDR3 protein: CASSFRGADTQYF

J gene: TRBJ1-2
D gene: TRBD1
clone size: -
V gene: TRBV29-1
CDR3 length: 14
CDR3 DNA: TGCAGCGTTGAAGAGGGGACAGGGTACTATGGCTACACCTTC
CDR3 protein: CSVEEGTGYYGYTF

J gene: TRBJ2-2
D gene: TRBD2
clone size: -
V gene: TRBV28
CDR3 length: 17
CDR3 DNA: TGTGCCAGCAGTTCCCAGGGACTAGCGGGGGGGCCCGGGGAGCTGTTTTTT
CDR3 protein: CASSSQGLAGGPGELFF

J gene: TRBJ2-5
D gene: TRBD2
clone size: -
V gene: TRBV15
CDR3 length: 15
CDR3 DNA: TGTGCCACCAGCAGAGATTTAGCGGGGAAAGAGACCCAGTACTTC
CDR3 protein: CATSRDLAGKETQYF

J gene: TRBJ2-7
D gene: TRBD1
clone size: -
V gene: TRBV28
CDR3 length: 14
CDR3 DNA: TGTGCCAGCAGTTTCGGACAGGGGGGCTACGAGCAGTACTTC
CDR3 protein: CASSFGQGGYEQYF

J gene: TRBJ2-1
D gene: -
clone size: -
V gene: TRBV7-9
CDR3 length: 14
CDR3 DNA: TGTGCCAGCAGCCCGCAGGGACAAAACAATGAGCAGTTCTTC
CDR3 protein: CASSPQGQNNEQFF

J gene: TRBJ1-2
D gene: TRBD1
clone size: -
V gene: TRBV29-1
CDR3 length: 17
CDR3 DNA: TGCAGCGTTGACCCCGGACAGGGGGCGCTAGGATTTAGCGGCTACACCTTC
CDR3 protein: CSVDPGQGALGFSGYTF

J gene: TRBJ2-3
D gene: -
clone size: once
V gene: TRBV7-2
CDR3 length: 14
CDR3 DNA: TGTGCCAGCAGCTTATACTTGCGCACAGATACGCAGTATTTT
CDR3 protein: CASSLYLRTDTQYF

J gene: TRBJ1-2
D gene: -
clone size: -
V gene: TRBV30
CDR3 length: 15
CDR3 DNA: TGTGCCTGGACGGGTACAGGGTGGATCGGATATGGCTACACCTTC
CDR3 protein: CAWTGTGWIGYGYTF

J gene: TRBJ1-1
D gene: TRBD1
clone size: few
V gene: TRBV6-1
CDR3 length: 15
CDR3 DNA: TGTGCCAGCAGTGTTACGGGGACAGGAGCCACTGAAGCTTTCTTT
CDR3 protein: CASSVTGTGATEAFF

J gene: TRBJ1-1
D gene: -
clone size: -
V gene: TRBV2
CDR3 length: 15
CDR3 DNA: TGTGCCAGCAGCGCCCATGGGGGAAGGGGCACTGAAGCTTTCTTT
CDR3 protein: CASSAHGGRGTEAFF

J gene: TRBJ2-3
D gene: -
clone size: -
V gene: TRBV10-2
CDR3 length: 16
CDR3 DNA: TGCGCCAGCAGTCTCGGACTAACCGTTAACACAGATACGCAGTATTTT
CDR3 protein: CASSLGLTVNTDTQYF

J gene: TRBJ2-3
D gene: TRBD2
clone size: -
V gene: TRBV9
CDR3 length: 16
CDR3 DNA: TGTGCCAGCAGCGTAAAGGCTAGCGGGGGGACAGATACGCAGTATTTT
CDR3 protein: CASSVKASGGTDTQYF

J gene: TRBJ1-1
D gene: TRBD1
clone size: -
V gene: TRBV11-1
CDR3 length: 15
CDR3 DNA: TGTGCCAGCAGCTTTCCAACAGGGGGCACCACTGAAGCTTTCTTT
CDR3 protein: CASSFPTGGTTEAFF

J gene: TRBJ1-5
D gene: -
clone size: few
V gene: TRBV6-6
CDR3 length: 14
CDR3 DNA: TGTGCCAGCAGTTACGCGTGGGGGAATCAGCCCCAGCATTTT
CDR3 protein: CASSYAWGNQPQHF

J gene: TRBJ1-4
D gene: -
clone size: -
V gene: TRBV28
CDR3 length: 14
CDR3 DNA: TGTGCCAGCAGTTTATGGGTTACTAATGAAAAACTGTTTTTT
CDR3 protein: CASSLWVTNEKLFF

J gene: TRBJ1-3
D gene: -
clone size: few
V gene: TRBV4-1
CDR3 length: 15
CDR3 DNA: TGCGCCAGCAGCCAGACAGAGGTCGCGGGAAACACCATATATTTT
CDR3 protein: CASSQTEVAGNTIYF

J gene: TRBJ2-1
D gene: -
clone size: -
V gene: TRBV19
CDR3 length: 13
CDR3 DNA: TGTGCCAGTTCGACAGTGACCTACAATGAGCAGTTCTTC
CDR3 protein: CASSTVTYNEQFF

J gene: TRBJ2-7
D gene: -
clone size: once
V gene: TRBV5-4
CDR3 length: 11
CDR3 DNA: TGTGCCAGCAGCGTAGGAGGGGAGCAGTACTTC
CDR3 protein: CASSVGGEQYF

J gene: TRBJ2-5
D gene: -
clone size: -
V gene: TRBV5-1
CDR3 length: 13
CDR3 DNA: TGCGCCAGCAGCTTAGGAGCGGGAGAGACCCAGTACTTC
CDR3 protein: CASSLGAGETQYF

J gene: TRBJ2-6
D gene: -
clone size: -
V gene: TRBV19
CDR3 length: 16
CDR3 DNA: TGTGCCAGTAGTATGTATGGTCGGGCTGGGGCCAACGTCCTGACTTTC
CDR3 protein: CASSMYGRAGANVLTF

J gene: TRBJ2-5
D gene: TRBD1
clone size: once
V gene: TRBV19
CDR3 length: 17
CDR3 DNA: TGTGCCAGTAGTTTTGTCCCCCCGGGACAGTTAAGGGAGACCCAGTACTTC
CDR3 protein: CASSFVPPGQLRETQYF

J gene: TRBJ2-7
D gene: TRBD2
clone size: -
V gene: TRBV2
CDR3 length: 16
CDR3 DNA: TGTGCCAGCAGCACTGCCGGTGGACTAGCGGGTACGGAGCAGTACTTC
CDR3 protein: CASSTAGGLAGTEQYF

J gene: TRBJ1-2
D gene: -
clone size: -
V gene: TRBV27
CDR3 length: 20
CDR3 DNA: TGTGCCAGCAGTTTATTCTCTGATCCGAGTTTGGGCCGAAGCTACTATGGCTACACCTTC
CDR3 protein: CASSLFSDPSLGRSYYGYTF

J gene: TRBJ2-5
D gene: TRBD1
clone size: -
V gene: TRBV28
CDR3 length: 14
CDR3 DNA: TGTGCCAGCAGCCGGATCGGCAGGGGGGAGACCCAGTACTTC
CDR3 protein: CASSRIGRGETQYF

J gene: TRBJ2-1
D gene: TRBD2
clone size: -
V gene: TRBV7-2
CDR3 length: 18
CDR3 DNA: TGTGCCAGCAGCCGAAGGACAGTTTTAGGCGGGGGGGCTTATGAGCAGTTCTTC
CDR3 protein: CASSRRTVLGGGAYEQFF

J gene: TRBJ2-7
D gene: TRBD2
clone size: medium-sized
V gene: TRBV18
CDR3 length: 14
CDR3 DNA: TGTGCCAGCTCTCGGGGAGGGTCGACGAGCGAGCAGTACTTC
CDR3 protein: CASSRGGSTSEQYF

J gene: TRBJ1-3
D gene: -
clone size: -
V gene: TRBV9
CDR3 length: 17
CDR3 DNA: TGTGCCAGCAGTGCCCATAGGACGGGAGCCTCTGGAAACACCATATATTTT
CDR3 protein: CASSAHRTGASGNTIYF

J gene: TRBJ1-5
D gene: -
clone size: -
V gene: TRBV21-1
CDR3 length: 15
CDR3 DNA: TGTGCCAGCAGCAGGGCCGGACAGCGCAATCAGCCCCAGCATTTT
CDR3 protein: CASSRAGQRNQPQHF

J gene: TRBJ2-2
D gene: TRBD2
clone size: -
V gene: TRBV6-4
CDR3 length: 15
CDR3 DNA: TGTGCCAGCAGTGACACTAGCGGGAGTCCCGGGGAGCTGTTTTTT
CDR3 protein: CASSDTSGSPGELFF

J gene: TRBJ2-5
D gene: -
clone size: -
V gene: TRBV7-2
CDR3 length: 15
CDR3 DNA: TGTGCCAGCAGCTTAGGTCTACCCTCACAAGAGACCCAGTACTTC
CDR3 protein: CASSLGLPSQETQYF